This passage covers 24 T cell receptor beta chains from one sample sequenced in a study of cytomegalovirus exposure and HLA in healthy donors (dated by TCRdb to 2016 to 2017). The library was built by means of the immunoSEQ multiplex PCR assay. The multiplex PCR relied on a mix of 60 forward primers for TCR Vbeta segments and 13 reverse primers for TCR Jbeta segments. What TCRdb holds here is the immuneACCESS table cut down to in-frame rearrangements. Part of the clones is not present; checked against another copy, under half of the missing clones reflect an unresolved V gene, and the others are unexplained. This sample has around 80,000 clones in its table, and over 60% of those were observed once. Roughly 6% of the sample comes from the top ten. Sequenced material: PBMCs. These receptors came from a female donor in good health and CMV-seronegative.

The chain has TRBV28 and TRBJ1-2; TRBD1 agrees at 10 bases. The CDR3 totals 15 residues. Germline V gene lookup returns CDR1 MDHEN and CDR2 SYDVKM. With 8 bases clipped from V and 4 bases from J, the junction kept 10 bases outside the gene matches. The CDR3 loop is CASSNGGQGGYGYTF. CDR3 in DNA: TGTGCCAGCTCTAACGGCGGACAGGGGGGCTATGGCTACACCTTC.

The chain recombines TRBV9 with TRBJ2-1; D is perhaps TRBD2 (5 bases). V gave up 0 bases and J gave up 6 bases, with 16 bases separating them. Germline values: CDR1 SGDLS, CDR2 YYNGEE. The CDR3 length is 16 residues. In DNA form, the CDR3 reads TGTGCCAGCAGCGTAGAGGTGGGAGAGGGTCCCAATGAGCAGTTCTTC. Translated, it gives CASSVEVGEGPNEQFF.

The CDR3 DNA reads as TGTGCCAGTAGTATTGAGGGGGGGCCTCAGCCCCAGCATTTT. Amino acids: CASSIEGGPQPQHF. V usage is TRBV19 and J usage is TRBJ1-5, with D perhaps matching TRBD1 (6 bases). CDR3 size: 14 residues. The germline CDR1 and CDR2 sequences are LNHDA and SQIVND (reference sequence). The V end lost 3 bases, the J end lost 6 bases, and 12 bases lay between the germline ends.

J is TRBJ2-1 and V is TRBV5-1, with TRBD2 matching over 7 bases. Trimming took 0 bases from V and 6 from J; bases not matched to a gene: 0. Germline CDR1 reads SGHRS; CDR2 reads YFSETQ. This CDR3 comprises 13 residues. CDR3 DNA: TGCGCCAGCAGCTTGGCGGGAGGCAATGAGCAGTTCTTC. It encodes CASSLAGGNEQFF.

This chain's CDR3 is CASSDSARGRSGYTF. CDR3 sequence (DNA): TGTGCCAGCAGTGACTCCGCCAGGGGTCGGAGTGGCTACACCTTC. The V gene is TRBV6-4, the J gene TRBJ1-2, with TRBD1 as a possible D gene (6 bases). Germline CDR1 is MRHNA and CDR2 is SNTAGT. Trimming removed 0 bases at V and 7 bases at J, with 15 bases between. CDR3 length: 15 amino acids.

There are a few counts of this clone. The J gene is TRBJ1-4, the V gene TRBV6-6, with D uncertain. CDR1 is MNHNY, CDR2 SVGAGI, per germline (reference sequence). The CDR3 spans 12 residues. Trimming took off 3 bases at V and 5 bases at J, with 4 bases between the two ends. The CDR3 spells CASSYINEKLFF. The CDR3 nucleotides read TGTGCCAGCAGTTATATCAATGAAAAACTGTTTTTT.

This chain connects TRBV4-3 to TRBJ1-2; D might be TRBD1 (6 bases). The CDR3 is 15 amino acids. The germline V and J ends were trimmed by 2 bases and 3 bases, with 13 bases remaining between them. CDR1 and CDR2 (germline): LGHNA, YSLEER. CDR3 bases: TGCGCCAGCAGCCAAATCAGGGGAAGGGACTATGGCTACACCTTC. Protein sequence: CASSQIRGRDYGYTF.

The CDR3 is CATSSTRDRVSSGNTIYF. The DNA of the CDR3 is TGTGCCACCAGCAGCACTAGGGACAGGGTATCGTCTGGAAACACCATATATTTT. The chain is built from TRBV15 and TRBJ1-3, with 9 bases matching TRBD1. The CDR3 runs to 18 residues. V shed 3 bases and J 1 base; nucleotides not matched to a gene: 10. Germline V CDR1 and CDR2: LNHNV, YYDKDF (reference sequence).

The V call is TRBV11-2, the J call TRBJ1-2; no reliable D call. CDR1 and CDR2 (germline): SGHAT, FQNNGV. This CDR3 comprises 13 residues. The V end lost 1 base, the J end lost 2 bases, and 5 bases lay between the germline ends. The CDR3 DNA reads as TGTGCCAGCAGCTTAGGGCTCAACTATGGCTACACCTTC. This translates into CASSLGLNYGYTF.

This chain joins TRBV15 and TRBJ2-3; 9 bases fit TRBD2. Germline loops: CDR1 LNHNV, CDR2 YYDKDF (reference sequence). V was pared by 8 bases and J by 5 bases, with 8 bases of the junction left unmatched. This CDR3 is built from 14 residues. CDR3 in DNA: TGTGCCACCGCGCGGGAGGGCCTGCGAGATACGCAGTATTTT. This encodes CATAREGLRDTQYF.

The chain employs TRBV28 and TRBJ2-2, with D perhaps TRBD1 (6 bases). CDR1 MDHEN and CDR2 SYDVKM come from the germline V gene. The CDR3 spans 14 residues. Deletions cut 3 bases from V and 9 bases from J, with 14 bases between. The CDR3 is CASSFTQGTRELFF. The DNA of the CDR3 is TGTGCCAGCAGTTTTACACAGGGTACCCGGGAGCTGTTTTTT.

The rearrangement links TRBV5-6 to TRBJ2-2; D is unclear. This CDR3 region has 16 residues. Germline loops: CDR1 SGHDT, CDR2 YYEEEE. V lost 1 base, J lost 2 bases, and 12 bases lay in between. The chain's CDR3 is CASSLYRGSNTGELFF. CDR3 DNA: TGTGCCAGCAGCTTGTATCGTGGCAGTAACACCGGGGAGCTGTTTTTT.

CDR3 amino acids: CATSRRSGGRADTQYF. In DNA, the CDR3 is TGTGCCACCAGCAGGAGGTCTGGGGGGAGGGCAGATACGCAGTATTTT. The V and J genes are TRBV15 and TRBJ2-3; 7 nucleotides match TRBD2. V was clipped by 3 bases and J by 4 bases; unmatched bases: 10. This CDR3 has 16 amino acids. Per germline, CDR1 LNHNV and CDR2 YYDKDF (reference sequence).

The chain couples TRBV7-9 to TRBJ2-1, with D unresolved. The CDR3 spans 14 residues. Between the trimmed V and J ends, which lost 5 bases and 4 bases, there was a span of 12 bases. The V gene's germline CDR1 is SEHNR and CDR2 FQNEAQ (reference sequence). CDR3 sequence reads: CASSLPLRYNEQFF. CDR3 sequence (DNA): TGTGCCAGCAGCCTACCCCTTCGGTACAATGAGCAGTTCTTC.

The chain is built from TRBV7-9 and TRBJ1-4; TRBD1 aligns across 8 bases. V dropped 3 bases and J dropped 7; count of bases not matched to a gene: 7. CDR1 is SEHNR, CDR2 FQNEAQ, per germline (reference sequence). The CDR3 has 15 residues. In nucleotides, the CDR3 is TGTGCCAGCAGCTTTTGGCAGGGGGCCAGTGAAAAACTGTTTTTT. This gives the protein CASSFWQGASEKLFF.

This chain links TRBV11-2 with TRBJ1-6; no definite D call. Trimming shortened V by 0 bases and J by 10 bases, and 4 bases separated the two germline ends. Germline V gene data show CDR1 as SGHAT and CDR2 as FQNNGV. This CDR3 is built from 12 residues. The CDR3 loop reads CASSLDGSPLHF. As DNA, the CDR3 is TGTGCCAGCAGCTTAGATGGCTCACCCCTCCACTTT.

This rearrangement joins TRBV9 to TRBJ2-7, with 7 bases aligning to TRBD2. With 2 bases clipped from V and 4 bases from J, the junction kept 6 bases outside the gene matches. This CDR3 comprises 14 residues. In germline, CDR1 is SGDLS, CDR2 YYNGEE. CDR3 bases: TGTGCCAGCAGCGTTTCTAGCGGAGCTTACGAGCAGTACTTC. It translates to CASSVSSGAYEQYF.

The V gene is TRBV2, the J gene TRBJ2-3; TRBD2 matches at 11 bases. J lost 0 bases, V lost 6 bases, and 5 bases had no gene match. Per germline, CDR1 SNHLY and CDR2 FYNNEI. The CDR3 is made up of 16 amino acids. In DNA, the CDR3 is TGTGCCAGCAGAGAATGGACTAGCGGGAGCACAGATACGCAGTATTTT. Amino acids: CASREWTSGSTDTQYF.

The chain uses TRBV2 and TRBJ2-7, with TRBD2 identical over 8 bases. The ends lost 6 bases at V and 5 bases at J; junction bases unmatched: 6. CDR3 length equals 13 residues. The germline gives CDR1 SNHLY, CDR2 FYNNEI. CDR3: CASRFGGGNEQYF. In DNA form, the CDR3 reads TGTGCCAGCAGATTCGGGGGGGGGAACGAGCAGTACTTC.

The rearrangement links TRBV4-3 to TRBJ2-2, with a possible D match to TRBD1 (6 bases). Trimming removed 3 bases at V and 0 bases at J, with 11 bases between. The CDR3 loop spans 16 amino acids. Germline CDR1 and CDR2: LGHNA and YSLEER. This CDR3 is CASSQGTLTNTGELFF. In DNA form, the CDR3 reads TGCGCCAGCAGCCAGGGGACACTTACGAACACCGGGGAGCTGTTTTTT.

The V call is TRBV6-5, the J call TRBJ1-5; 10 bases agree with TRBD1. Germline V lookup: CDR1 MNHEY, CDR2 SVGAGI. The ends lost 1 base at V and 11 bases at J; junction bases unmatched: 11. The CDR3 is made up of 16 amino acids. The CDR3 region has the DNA TGTGCCAGCAGTTACTATGGGACAGGGGTCCGAGGAGCCCAGCATTTT. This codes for CASSYYGTGVRGAQHF.

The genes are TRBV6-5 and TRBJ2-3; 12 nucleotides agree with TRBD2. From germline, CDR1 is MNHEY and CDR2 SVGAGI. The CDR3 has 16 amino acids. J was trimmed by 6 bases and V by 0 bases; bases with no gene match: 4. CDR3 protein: CASSYSRLAGADTQYF. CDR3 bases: TGTGCCAGCAGTTACTCCAGACTAGCGGGGGCCGATACGCAGTATTTT.

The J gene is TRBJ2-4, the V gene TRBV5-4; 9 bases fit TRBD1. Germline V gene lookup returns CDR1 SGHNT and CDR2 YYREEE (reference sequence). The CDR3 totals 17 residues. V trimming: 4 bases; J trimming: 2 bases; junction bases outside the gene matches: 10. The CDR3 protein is CASSRTHGTGTKNIQYF. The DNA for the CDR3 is TGTGCCAGCAGCCGCACCCATGGGACAGGGACCAAAAACATTCAGTACTTC.

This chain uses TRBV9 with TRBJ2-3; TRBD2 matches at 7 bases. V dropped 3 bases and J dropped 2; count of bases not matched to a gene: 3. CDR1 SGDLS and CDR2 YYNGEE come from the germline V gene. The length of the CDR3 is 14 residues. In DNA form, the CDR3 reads TGTGCCAGCAGCGGCGGACTAGTCACAGATACGCAGTATTTT. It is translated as CASSGGLVTDTQYF.